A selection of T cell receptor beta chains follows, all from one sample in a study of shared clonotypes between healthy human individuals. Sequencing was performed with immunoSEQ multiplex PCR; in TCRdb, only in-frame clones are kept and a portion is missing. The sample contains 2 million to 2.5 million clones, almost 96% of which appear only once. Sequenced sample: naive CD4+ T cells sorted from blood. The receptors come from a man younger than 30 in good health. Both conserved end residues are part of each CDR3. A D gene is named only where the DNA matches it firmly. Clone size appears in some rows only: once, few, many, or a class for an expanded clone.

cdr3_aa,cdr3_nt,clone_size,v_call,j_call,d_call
CASSSLTQTDTQYF,TGTGCCAGCAGCTCGCTGACACAAACAGATACGCAGTATTTT,-,TRBV7-9,TRBJ2-3,-
CASSRTVTYNEQFF,TGTGCCAGCAGTCGGACAGTGACCTACAATGAGCAGTTCTTC,-,TRBV27,TRBJ2-1,-
CASSKRRNTEAFF,TGTGCCAGCAGCAAACGGAGGAACACTGAAGCTTTCTTT,once,TRBV21-1,TRBJ1-1,-
CASSLGTGIDGYTF,TGTGCCAGCAGCTTGGGGACAGGCATTGATGGCTACACCTTC,-,TRBV7-9,TRBJ1-2,TRBD1
CASSQDSLFLSGGYTF,TGCGCCAGCAGCCAAGACAGCCTCTTCCTCTCAGGGGGCTACACCTTC,-,TRBV5-1,TRBJ1-2,-
CASSFGGGTEAFF,TGTGCCAGCAGCTTCGGGGGCGGCACTGAAGCTTTCTTT,-,TRBV7-9,TRBJ1-1,-
CASSLRLAGNSYNEQFF,TGCGCCAGCAGCCTGCGACTAGCGGGGAACTCCTACAATGAGCAGTTCTTC,-,TRBV4-1,TRBJ2-1,TRBD2
CASSLGAPDTGELFF,TGTGCCAGCTCACTAGGCGCCCCGGACACCGGGGAGCTGTTTTTT,-,TRBV18,TRBJ2-2,-
CASSTLFNCKQFF,TGTGCCAGCAGCACTCTTTTTAATTGTAAGCAGTTCTTC,-,TRBV11-3,TRBJ2-1,-
CASSSGQNTGELFF,TGTGCCAGCAGTTCGGGACAGAACACCGGGGAGCTGTTTTTT,-,TRBV28,TRBJ2-2,-
CASSMDSNYGYTF,TGTGCCAGCAGCATGGACTCGAACTATGGCTACACCTTC,-,TRBV5-4,TRBJ1-2,-
CASSPEDRANTEAFF,TGTGCCAGCTCACCCGAGGACCGGGCGAACACTGAAGCTTTCTTT,-,TRBV18,TRBJ1-1,-
CASSIDLGGTGELFF,TGTGCCAGTAGTATAGATCTGGGGGGCACCGGGGAGCTGTTTTTT,-,TRBV19,TRBJ2-2,-
CSATILGQGTF,TGCAGTGCTACTATTTTAGGACAGGGAACCTTC,-,TRBV20-1,TRBJ2-7,TRBD1
CATSRPGGAGTEAFF,TGTGCCACCAGCAGACCAGGGGGCGCGGGCACTGAAGCTTTCTTT,once,TRBV15,TRBJ1-1,TRBD1
CASSGTSQFF,TGTGCCAGCAGTGGCACCTCGCAGTTCTTC,-,TRBV25-1,TRBJ2-1,-
CASSRSPDRYSGANVLTF,TGTGCCAGCAGCCGTTCGCCCGACAGGTACTCTGGGGCCAACGTCCTGACTTTC,-,TRBV7-9,TRBJ2-6,-
CASSFSGQEQYF,TGCGCCAGCAGCTTTTCCGGACAGGAGCAGTACTTC,-,TRBV5-1,TRBJ2-7,-
CASRRQGLQETQYF,TGCGCCAGCAGGCGACAGGGGCTACAAGAGACCCAGTACTTC,-,TRBV4-1,TRBJ2-5,TRBD1
CASSTGLAGIQYF,TGCGCCAGCAGCACGGGACTAGCAGGCATTCAGTACTTC,-,TRBV5-1,TRBJ2-4,TRBD2
CASARRGDYEQYF,TGTGCCAGCGCGAGAAGGGGTGACTACGAGCAGTACTTC,-,TRBV6-5,TRBJ2-7,-
CATQRGWTGDYEQYF,TGTGCCACCCAACGGGGTTGGACAGGGGACTACGAGCAGTACTTC,-,TRBV7-4,TRBJ2-7,TRBD1
CASSIVGLAETQYF,TGTGCCAGTAGCATTGTCGGGCTAGCGGAGACCCAGTACTTC,-,TRBV19,TRBJ2-5,-